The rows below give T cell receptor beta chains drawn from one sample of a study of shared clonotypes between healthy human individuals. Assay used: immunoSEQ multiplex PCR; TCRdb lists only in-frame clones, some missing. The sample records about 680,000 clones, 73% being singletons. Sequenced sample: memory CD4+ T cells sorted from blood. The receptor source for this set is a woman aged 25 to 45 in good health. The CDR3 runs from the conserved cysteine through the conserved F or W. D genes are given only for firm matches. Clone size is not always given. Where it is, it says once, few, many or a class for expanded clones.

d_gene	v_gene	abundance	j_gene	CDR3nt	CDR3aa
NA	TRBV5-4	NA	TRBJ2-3	TGTGCCAGCAGCCCGGGGTGGGCTGGCACAGATACGCAGTATTTT	CASSPGWAGTDTQYF
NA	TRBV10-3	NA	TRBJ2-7	TGTGCCATCAGTGAGCGGGGTCACGAGCAGTACTTC	CAISERGHEQYF
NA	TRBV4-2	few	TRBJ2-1	TGTGCCAGCAGCCAAGAGGGGAGCAACAATGAGCAGTTCTTC	CASSQEGSNNEQFF
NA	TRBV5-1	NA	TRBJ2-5	TGCGCCAGCAGCTGGGGGGAGACCCAGTACTTC	CASSWGETQYF
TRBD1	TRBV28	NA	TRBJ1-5	TGTGCCAGCAGTTCCCCTACAGGGGAGGCGAATCAGCCCCAGCATTTT	CASSSPTGEANQPQHF
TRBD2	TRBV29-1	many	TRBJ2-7	TGCAGCGTCTATACGGGACTAGCGGGACCGGGGGAGCAGTACTTC	CSVYTGLAGPGEQYF
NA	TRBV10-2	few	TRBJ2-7	TGCGCCAGCAGTGAGTCTGGAGGGCGGGAGCAGTACTTC	CASSESGGREQYF
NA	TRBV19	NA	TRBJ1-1	TGTGCCAGTAGTATGTTCTTCGGTGGGGTCGCTGAAGCTTTCTTT	CASSMFFGGVAEAFF
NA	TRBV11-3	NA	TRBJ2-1	TGTGCCAGCAGCTTCGGTGACTCATCCAATGAGCAGTTCTTC	CASSFGDSSNEQFF
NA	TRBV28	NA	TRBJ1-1	TGTGCCAGCATAAGCCAACTTACTGAAGCTTTCTTT	CASISQLTEAFF
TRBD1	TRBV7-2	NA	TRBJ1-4	TGTGCCAGCAGCTTAGGAAGAGGGACAGGGCCAGAAAAACTGTTTTTT	CASSLGRGTGPEKLFF
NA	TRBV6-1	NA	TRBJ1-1	TGTGCCAGCAGTGAAGGAGGACAAACTGAAGCTTTCTTT	CASSEGGQTEAFF
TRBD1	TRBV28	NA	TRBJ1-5	TGTGCCAGCAGCCCCATACTGATACAGGGGGCCCGGGAGCCCCAGCATTTT	CASSPILIQGAREPQHF
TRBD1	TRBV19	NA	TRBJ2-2	TGTGCCACCGAAGACAGGGGGCGTAGGTCCGGGGAGCTGTTTTTT	CATEDRGRRSGELFF
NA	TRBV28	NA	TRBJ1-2	TGTGCCAGCAGTTATTTGAGTGGCTACACCTTC	CASSYLSGYTF
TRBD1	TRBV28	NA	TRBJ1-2	TGTGCCAGCAGTTTCATAGGACAGGGAGACTTGGGGGCTTATGGCTACACCTTC	CASSFIGQGDLGAYGYTF
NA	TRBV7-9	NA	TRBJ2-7	TGTGCCAGCAGCTACTCAGGGTCCTCCTTCGAGCAGTACTTC	CASSYSGSSFEQYF
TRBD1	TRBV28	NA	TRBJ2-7	TGTGCCAGCACCAGGGACAGGGCCCCCTACGAGCAGTACTTC	CASTRDRAPYEQYF
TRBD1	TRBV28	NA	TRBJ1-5	TGTGCCAGCAGAAACGGGGCAGGGGGTGGGCAGCCCCAGCATTTT	CASRNGAGGGQPQHF
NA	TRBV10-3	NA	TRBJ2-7	TGTGCCTCCAAAAGCTCCTACGAGCAGTACTTC	CASKSSYEQYF
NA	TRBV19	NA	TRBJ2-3	TGTGCCAGTAGTGCGTCAGATACGCAGTATTTT	CASSASDTQYF
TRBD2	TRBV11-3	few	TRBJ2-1	TGTGCCAGCAGCCCCCGGGGGACTAGCGGGAGGGCCAATGAGCAGTTCTTC	CASSPRGTSGRANEQFF
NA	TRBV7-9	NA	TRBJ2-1	TGTGCCAGCAGCTTTCCGACAAGGGATGAGCAGTTCTTC	CASSFPTRDEQFF
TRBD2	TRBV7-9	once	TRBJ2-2	TGTGCCAGCAGCCTAGGACTAGACGGCACCGGGGAGCTGTTTTTT	CASSLGLDGTGELFF
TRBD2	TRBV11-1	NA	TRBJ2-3	TGTGCCAGCAGCTTACTAGCGGGAGATACGCAGTATTTT	CASSLLAGDTQYF
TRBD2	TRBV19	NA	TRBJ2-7	TGTGCCAGTAGTATCCTAGCGGGAGCCTACGAGCAGTACTTC	CASSILAGAYEQYF
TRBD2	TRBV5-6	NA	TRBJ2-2	TGTGCCAGCAGCTTGGTCGGGGAACTAGCGGTCACCGGGGAGCTGTTTTTT	CASSLVGELAVTGELFF
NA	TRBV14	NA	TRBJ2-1	TGTGCCAGCAGCCAAAAGGCCGGGGTCGTAAATGAGCAGTTCTTC	CASSQKAGVVNEQFF
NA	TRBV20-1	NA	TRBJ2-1	TGCAGTGCCCAAGACCCCGTGGAGCAGTTCTTC	CSAQDPVEQFF